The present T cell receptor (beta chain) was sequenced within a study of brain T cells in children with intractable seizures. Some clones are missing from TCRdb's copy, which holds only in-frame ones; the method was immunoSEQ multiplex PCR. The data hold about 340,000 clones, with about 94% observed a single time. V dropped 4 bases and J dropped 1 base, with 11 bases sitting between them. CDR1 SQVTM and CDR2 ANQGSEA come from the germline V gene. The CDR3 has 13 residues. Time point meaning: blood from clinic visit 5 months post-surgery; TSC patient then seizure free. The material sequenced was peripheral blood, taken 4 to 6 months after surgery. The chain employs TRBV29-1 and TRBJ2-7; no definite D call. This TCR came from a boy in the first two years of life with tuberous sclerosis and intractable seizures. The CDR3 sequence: CSVAPIKSYEQYF. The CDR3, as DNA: TGCAGCGTTGCCCCGATTAAGTCCTACGAGCAGTACTTC.